Listed below are T cell receptor beta chains from one sample, sequenced in a study of response to subunit inactivated influenza vaccine. MiXCR was run by TCRdb on the RT-PCR reads, yielding one entry per CDR3 protein. The table includes around 320,000 distinct CDR3 sequences, about 20% detected once. The specimen comprised PBMCs from blood, sampled approximately 20 months after vaccination. The receptors here all came from a man between 50 and 69 years old who received an inactivated influenza vaccine. Both conserved end residues are part of each CDR3.

>TRBV28|TRBJ2-7
CASSLYNEALYEQYF
>TRBV6-1|TRBJ1-5
CASRAQGYSNQPQHF
>TRBV29-1|TRBJ1-1
CSVGGINTEAFF
>TRBV12-3/TRBV12-4|TRBJ2-1
CASSLPQGANEQFF
>TRBV4-2|TRBJ2-3
CASSQSGQSTDTQYF
>TRBV5-1|TRBJ1-6
CASSLAGRRYNSPLHF
>TRBV5-1|TRBJ2-7
CASRLAPNYEQYF
>TRBV6-5|TRBJ1-2
CASSYGQTSGYTF
>TRBV9|TRBJ1-1
CASSVRSRGTEAFF
>TRBV4-2|TRBJ2-7
CASSQGPGSYEQYF
>TRBV7-9|TRBJ1-1
CASSLATAEAFF
>TRBV4-1|TRBJ2-1
CASSQGSGGAYNEQFF
>TRBV4-3|TRBJ2-5
CASSQDWGGLQETQYF
>TRBV18|TRBJ1-3
CASSPFPMETSISGNTIYF
>TRBV7-9|TRBJ2-7
CASSMGGHSEYEQYF
>TRBV27|TRBJ2-3
CASSLGARPVTQYF
>TRBV20-1|TRBJ2-3
CSASGGGTVSTDTQYF
>TRBV4-3|TRBJ1-2
CASSQDGRGPIF
>TRBV4-1|TRBJ1-5
CASSPTSRENQPQHF
>TRBV7-2|TRBJ2-5
CASSQTVETQYF
>TRBV28|TRBJ2-1
CASSLTGTYDSEQFF
>TRBV10-3|TRBJ2-3
CAISPSDRSTDTQYF
>TRBV29-1|TRBJ2-1
CSVEQGTLTYNEQFF
>TRBV6-5|TRBJ2-3
CASSGGNTQYF
>TRBV6-1|TRBJ1-5
CASSEVQGTFQPQHF
>TRBV5-6|TRBJ1-2
CASSLEADSYGYTF
>TRBV4-3|TRBJ1-6
CASSQDFLRRNSPLHF
>TRBV20-1|TRBJ2-1
CSAAQWGSYNEQFF
>TRBV20-1|TRBJ2-7
CSARGMGGQSYEQYF
>TRBV7-9|TRBJ2-5
CASSSTFGPLETQYF
>TRBV7-9|TRBJ2-7
CASSLRWVSGEQYF
>TRBV7-8|TRBJ2-1
CASSSPSGGAYNEQFF
>TRBV6-2/TRBV6-3|TRBJ1-1
CASSRRQYRGETEAFF
>TRBV10-1|TRBJ1-2
CASSEGQGGYTF
>TRBV12-3/TRBV12-4|TRBJ1-2
CASRPTPGTGGYGYTF
>TRBV6-1|TRBJ1-2
CASSEQPLYGYTF
>TRBV2|TRBJ2-2
CASSDNPGELFF
>TRBV6-5|TRBJ2-1
CASSYRRGHNEQFF
>TRBV29-1|TRBJ1-2
CSVEDTRGYGYTF
>TRBV20-1|TRBJ1-3
CSAAGTGPKNTIYF
>TRBV18|TRBJ1-5
CASSPIATDSNQPQHF
>TRBV7-9|TRBJ2-7
CASSFPGNEQYF
>TRBV12-3/TRBV12-4|TRBJ2-5
CASSFHLQGFDQGETQYF
>TRBV20-1|TRBJ2-1
CSAQAVAGDNEQFF
>TRBV5-1|TRBJ2-7
CASSALHQGGEQYF
>TRBV28|TRBJ1-2
CASSLWTRGASYGYTF
>TRBV7-9|TRBJ1-2
CASSLDARAGGYGYTF
>TRBV29-1|TRBJ2-2
CSAHRGNTGELFF
>TRBV10-3|TRBJ2-7
CAISVGAGGPSEQYF
>TRBV7-6|TRBJ2-1
CASSLDPGTGILTYNEQFF
>TRBV7-8|TRBJ2-1
CASSLWATGGGYNEQFF
>TRBV9|TRBJ2-7
CASSPGLLPAYEQYF
>TRBV6-6|TRBJ1-1
CASRGAVNTEAFF